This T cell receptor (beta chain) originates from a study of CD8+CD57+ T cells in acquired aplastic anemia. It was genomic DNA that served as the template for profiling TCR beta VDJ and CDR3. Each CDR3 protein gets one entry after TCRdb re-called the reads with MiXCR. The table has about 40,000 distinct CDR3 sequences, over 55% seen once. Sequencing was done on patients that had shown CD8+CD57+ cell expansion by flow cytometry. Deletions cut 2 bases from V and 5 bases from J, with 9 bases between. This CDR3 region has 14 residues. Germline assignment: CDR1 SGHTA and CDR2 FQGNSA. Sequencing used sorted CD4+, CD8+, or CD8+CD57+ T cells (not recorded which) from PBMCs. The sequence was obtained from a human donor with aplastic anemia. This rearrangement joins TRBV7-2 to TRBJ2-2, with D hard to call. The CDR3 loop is CASSLLPGTGELFF. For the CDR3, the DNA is TGTGCCAGCAGCTTATTGCCAGGAACCGGGGAGCTGTTTTTT.